The following is a T cell receptor (beta chain) sequence with its context. This sample was taken from a study of post-analysis software for immune sequencing data. Included in the TCR beta cDNA libraries were unique molecular identifiers. Using its own MiXCR run on the PCR reads, TCRdb lists one record per CDR3 protein. The top ten hold about 26% of the sample, which has 160,000 or so distinct CDR3 sequences, about 36% seen once. The V and J ends lost 2 bases and 6 bases respectively, with 14 bases between them. The V gene's germline CDR1 is MNHNS and CDR2 SASEGT. This CDR3 contains 15 residues. This TCR was recovered from a girl aged 5-17 years with multiple sclerosis. The V call is TRBV6-1, the J call TRBJ2-1; D assignment may be TRBD1 or TRBD2 (5 bases each). The specimen was blood, collected after autologous hematopoietic stem cell transplantation. The CDR3 loop is CASSERDQYLNEQFF. The CDR3 DNA is TGTGCCAGCAGTGAAAGGGACCAATATCTCAATGAGCAGTTCTTC.